What follows describes a single TCR beta chain. These data originate in a study of blood T cell repertoires in COVID-19. Profiled with immunoSEQ multiplex PCR; TCRdb holds only in-frame clones, not every one. The table includes about 320,000 clones, about 83% detected once. Germline lookup yields CDR1 KGHSH and CDR2 LQKENI. There are 15 residues in the CDR3. V lost 3 bases, J lost 2 bases, and 14 bases lay in between. The sequencing input was peripheral blood. The chain carries TRBV18 and TRBJ2-7; no firm D call. This TCR came from a woman aged 45-65 years with acute or convalescent COVID-19. CDR3 residues: CASSPEERAPYEQYF. The CDR3 DNA reads as TGTGCCAGCTCACCCGAGGAGAGAGCCCCCTACGAGCAGTACTTC. The whole variable domain, remainder taken from reference TRBV18 and TRBJ2-7, is NAGVMQNPRHLVRRRGQEARLRCSPMKGHSHVYWYRQLPEEGLKFMVYLQKENIIDESGMPKERFSAEFPKEGPSILRIQQVVRGDSAAYFCASSPEERAPYEQYFGPGTRLTVT.